These T cell receptor beta chains were read from a single sample in a study of T cell clones after liver transplantation. TCRdb's table, derived via immunoSEQ multiplex PCR, lists solely in-frame clones and lacks some. The table records more than 7,000 clones, around 73% of them present only once. Sequencing was performed on CD8+ T cells from blood, taken at the 22-month timepoint. Every receptor here comes from a human patient who received a liver transplant. Some T cells could come from the graft donor. Both conserved end residues are part of each CDR3. D genes are given only for firm matches. For some rows the clone size is stated as once, few or many, or as a class when expanded; others skip it.

TRBV27	TRBJ2-4	.	.	CASRPPNLAKNIQYF	TGTGCCAGCAGGCCCCCTAACCTAGCCAAAAACATTCAGTACTTC
TRBV28	TRBJ2-3	.	.	CASRDTDTQYF	TGTGCCAGCAGGGATACAGATACGCAGTATTTT
TRBV11-2	TRBJ2-3	.	.	CASSLDARRVSDTQYF	TGTGCCAGCAGCTTAGACGCTAGGAGGGTTTCAGATACGCAGTATTTT
TRBV6-5	TRBJ2-1	TRBD2	few	CASRYSGTINEQFF	TGTGCCAGCAGGTACTCGGGGACTATCAATGAGCAGTTCTTC
TRBV15	TRBJ2-1	TRBD2	.	CATSRDSGGAYNEQFF	TGTGCCACCAGCAGAGATAGCGGGGGGGCCTACAATGAGCAGTTCTTC
TRBV7-8	TRBJ2-7	TRBD2	.	CASSILAGKAYEQYF	TGTGCCAGCAGCATTTTAGCGGGGAAAGCCTACGAGCAGTACTTC
TRBV11-2	TRBJ2-7	TRBD1	few	CASRPRQGSPYEQYF	TGTGCCAGCAGACCCAGACAGGGGAGCCCCTACGAGCAGTACTTC
TRBV5-1	TRBJ2-7	.	.	CASSYRDSTYEQYF	TGCGCCAGCAGCTACCGGGACTCGACCTACGAGCAGTACTTC
TRBV7-6	TRBJ1-3	.	.	CASSLDSNSGNTIYF	TGTGCCAGCAGCCTAGACAGCAACTCTGGAAACACCATATATTTT
TRBV25-1	TRBJ2-7	.	.	CASSAGNYEQYF	TGTGCCAGCAGTGCTGGGAACTACGAGCAGTACTTC
TRBV9	TRBJ2-3	TRBD1	.	CARRDGGRTGGPSTDTQYF	TGCGCCCGCCGCGACGGGGGGAGGACAGGGGGACCTAGCACAGATACGCAGTATTTT
TRBV25-1	TRBJ2-3	.	.	CASLAQTSTDTQYF	TGTGCCAGCTTAGCACAAACTAGCACAGATACGCAGTATTTT
TRBV6-4	TRBJ2-5	.	.	CASSRSGEETQYF	TGTGCCAGCAGTAGAAGCGGTGAAGAGACCCAGTACTTC
TRBV7-9	TRBJ2-2	.	.	CASSLVGTSNTGELFF	TGTGCCAGCAGCTTAGTAGGCACCTCGAACACCGGGGAGCTGTTTTTT
TRBV5-4	TRBJ1-2	TRBD1	.	CASSLTGTALYGYTF	TGTGCCAGCAGCTTGACCGGGACAGCTCTCTATGGCTACACCTTC
TRBV28	TRBJ2-2	.	.	CASSLGAGELFF	TGTGCCAGCAGTTTAGGGGCCGGGGAGCTGTTTTTT
TRBV10-1	TRBJ1-6	.	.	CASSDGLWDSPLHF	TGCGCCAGCAGTGATGGCCTTTGGGATTCACCCCTCCACTTT
TRBV7-9	TRBJ1-3	.	once	CASSLTYSRASGNTIYF	TGTGCCAGCAGCCTTACCTATTCCCGGGCCTCTGGAAACACCATATATTTT
TRBV6-6	TRBJ2-1	TRBD1	.	CASSRQGGDYNEQFF	TGTGCCAGCAGTAGACAGGGTGGTGACTACAATGAGCAGTTCTTC
TRBV7-9	TRBJ1-2	TRBD1	.	CASSLGPGTGYGYTF	TGTGCCAGCAGCTTAGGTCCAGGGACAGGCTATGGCTACACCTTC
TRBV29-1	TRBJ2-7	TRBD2	once	CSVEEAAGEGYEQYF	TGCAGCGTTGAAGAAGCAGCGGGGGAGGGCTACGAGCAGTACTTC
TRBV4-1	TRBJ1-1	.	.	CASSPSSHTEAFF	TGCGCCAGCAGCCCGTCATCTCACACTGAAGCTTTCTTT
TRBV11-3	TRBJ2-1	.	.	CASSPSSSYNEQFF	TGTGCCAGCAGCCCCTCGAGCTCCTACAATGAGCAGTTCTTC
TRBV19	TRBJ1-1	.	.	CASSMDRAVGDTEAFF	TGTGCCAGTAGTATGGACCGAGCGGTGGGCGACACTGAAGCTTTCTTT
TRBV9	TRBJ1-5	.	.	CASSEQGNQPQHF	TGTGCCAGCAGCGAACAGGGCAATCAGCCCCAGCATTTT
TRBV15	TRBJ2-1	.	.	CATSRDGPRQYNEQFF	TGTGCCACCAGCAGAGATGGCCCCCGACAGTACAATGAGCAGTTCTTC
TRBV9	TRBJ2-7	TRBD2	.	CASSVGSGVFNEQYF	TGTGCCAGCAGCGTAGGAAGCGGGGTCTTCAACGAGCAGTACTTC
TRBV27	TRBJ2-3	.	.	CASSLWDGTDTQYF	TGTGCCAGCAGTTTATGGGACGGCACAGATACGCAGTATTTT
TRBV11-2	TRBJ1-1	TRBD1	.	CASSLGGTGDLSNTEAFF	TGTGCCAGCAGCTTAGGCGGGACAGGGGACCTCTCTAACACTGAAGCTTTCTTT
TRBV18	TRBJ1-4	.	.	CASSPYPGTNEKLFF	TGTGCCAGCTCACCTTACCCAGGCACTAATGAAAAACTGTTTTTT
TRBV11-3	TRBJ2-5	TRBD2	.	CASSPGERGQETQYF	TGTGCCAGCAGCCCTGGGGAGCGGGGTCAAGAGACCCAGTACTTC
TRBV2	TRBJ1-4	.	once	CASSAPNIEGGKLFF	TGTGCCAGCAGTGCTCCCAACATCGAGGGGGGAAAACTGTTTTTT
TRBV6-1	TRBJ1-2	TRBD1	.	CASSPGTGVYGYTF	TGTGCCAGCAGCCCCGGGACAGGGGTCTATGGCTACACCTTC
TRBV5-6	TRBJ2-7	.	.	CASSPPTVYEQYF	TGTGCCAGCAGCCCCCCGACAGTCTACGAGCAGTACTTC
TRBV11-2	TRBJ1-1	.	.	CASRQGGDTEAFF	TGTGCCAGCAGACAGGGTGGAGACACTGAAGCTTTCTTT
TRBV9	TRBJ1-3	.	once	CASSVSGSSGNTIYF	TGTGCCAGCAGCGTGTCCGGGAGCTCTGGAAACACCATATATTTT
TRBV7-9	TRBJ2-3	.	.	CASSLLTGTDTQYF	TGTGCCAGCAGCTTATTGACTGGCACAGATACGCAGTATTTT
TRBV5-5	TRBJ1-4	.	.	CASSFRGDNEKLFF	TGTGCCAGCAGCTTTCGGGGGGATAATGAAAAACTGTTTTTT
TRBV25-1	TRBJ2-1	.	.	CASSLVEQFF	TGTGCCAGCAGTCTTGTTGAGCAGTTCTTC
TRBV6-5	TRBJ1-1	TRBD1	.	CASSGTGGAFGEAFF	TGTGCCAGCAGTGGGACAGGGGGCGCCTTTGGTGAAGCTTTCTTT
TRBV27	TRBJ1-1	TRBD1	once	CASSYFSGGTEAFF	TGTGCCAGCAGTTATTTCTCAGGGGGCACTGAAGCTTTCTTT
TRBV19	TRBJ2-1	TRBD2	.	CASEEEGTSGGAPREQFF	TGTGCCAGTGAGGAAGAGGGGACTAGCGGGGGGGCCCCACGGGAGCAGTTCTTC
TRBV6-1	TRBJ1-1	.	.	CASSDEPGWNTEAFF	TGTGCCAGCAGTGATGAGCCAGGGTGGAACACTGAAGCTTTCTTT
TRBV6-6	TRBJ1-3	.	.	CASSYVRVTGNTIYF	TGTGCCAGCAGTTACGTCCGGGTGACTGGAAACACCATATATTTT
TRBV30	TRBJ1-2	.	.	CAWSVYGGVDYGYTF	TGTGCCTGGAGTGTATATGGGGGGGTAGACTATGGCTACACCTTC
TRBV27	TRBJ2-1	.	.	CASREYGTSSYNEQFF	TGTGCCAGCAGGGAATACGGGACAAGCTCCTACAATGAGCAGTTCTTC
TRBV6-5	TRBJ1-4	TRBD1	few	CASKNTGGREKLFF	TGTGCCAGCAAAAACACAGGGGGGCGTGAAAAACTGTTTTTT
TRBV6-5	TRBJ2-1	.	.	CASSAYNEQFF	TGTGCCAGCAGTGCTTACAATGAGCAGTTCTTC